A selection of T cell receptor beta chains follows, all from one sample in a study of cytomegalovirus exposure and HLA in healthy donors. Using immunoSEQ multiplex PCR, the repertoire was profiled, and TCRdb retains in-frame clones only, with some absent. The repertoire holds some 90,000 clones, about 90% seen once, with 5.5% to 7% in the top ten. The sample taken for sequencing was PBMCs. These receptors all stem from a man younger than 35 in good health and CMV-seropositive. Both conserved end residues are trimmed from each CDR3. D genes are given only for firm matches.

CDR3 protein | J gene | D gene | V gene
ASSYSWAGVETQY | TRBJ2-5 | - | TRBV6-6
ASKPGGSLKEKLF | TRBJ1-4 | - | TRBV28
ASSGEGQGTTGELF | TRBJ2-2 | TRBD1 | TRBV5-6
ASSSLTSGRTDTQY | TRBJ2-3 | TRBD2 | TRBV5-6
ASSYSRAGGYGYT | TRBJ1-2 | TRBD1 | TRBV6-5
ASSPVQSVEAF | TRBJ1-1 | - | TRBV5-1
ASSDTGTSGTDTQY | TRBJ2-3 | TRBD2 | TRBV10-1
ASSILPVGGFEQY | TRBJ2-7 | TRBD2 | TRBV19
SVSQGSNQPQH | TRBJ1-5 | TRBD1 | TRBV29-1
ATSRQGNRNQPQH | TRBJ1-5 | - | TRBV15
ASRAAQGPGTEAF | TRBJ1-1 | - | TRBV19
ASRFRGLMYSPLH | TRBJ1-6 | TRBD1 | TRBV13
ASRRSTDTQY | TRBJ2-3 | - | TRBV28
ASSLVSFSGANVLT | TRBJ2-6 | - | TRBV5-6
ASSLTGSFYEQY | TRBJ2-7 | - | TRBV7-3
ASSLPGGAYEQY | TRBJ2-7 | - | TRBV28
ASSQASAGPLNEQF | TRBJ2-1 | - | TRBV4-1
ASSLFPGTAEQY | TRBJ2-7 | TRBD1 | TRBV28
ASSKDRKNQPQH | TRBJ1-5 | - | TRBV23-1
ASSLFGSSGGAIPDTQY | TRBJ2-3 | TRBD2 | TRBV13
ASRGQGATGANVLT | TRBJ2-6 | TRBD1 | TRBV6-6
ASSARQVNYGYT | TRBJ1-2 | - | TRBV25-1
ASISRRGPGETQY | TRBJ2-5 | - | TRBV2
ASSRGLTGANVLT | TRBJ2-6 | TRBD1 | TRBV25-1
ASSFNGAANTDTQY | TRBJ2-3 | - | TRBV4-1
ASRETGGEVDTQY | TRBJ2-3 | TRBD1 | TRBV25-1
ASSSSAPVGYT | TRBJ1-2 | - | TRBV5-1
ASSVANGAGNEQF | TRBJ2-1 | - | TRBV9
ASSEILESGPNYGYT | TRBJ1-2 | - | TRBV25-1
ASSSETGGVNTEAF | TRBJ1-1 | TRBD1 | TRBV5-1
ASSMPGEGQPQH | TRBJ1-5 | - | TRBV19
ASSLAGAKNIQY | TRBJ2-4 | - | TRBV18
ASSVAERDYEQY | TRBJ2-7 | - | TRBV9
ASSHGVGGPSLDEQF | TRBJ2-1 | - | TRBV4-1
ASSVRLAGGPNEQF | TRBJ2-1 | TRBD2 | TRBV9
ASSFQGAAGELF | TRBJ2-2 | TRBD1 | TRBV5-6
ASSPLTGGKDGELF | TRBJ2-2 | TRBD1 | TRBV28
AIGFRGGAGNTIY | TRBJ1-3 | - | TRBV10-3
ASSPGQGQNEQF | TRBJ2-1 | TRBD1 | TRBV19
ASSPGQTRGEQY | TRBJ2-7 | - | TRBV2
ASYLEFGVGIQY | TRBJ2-4 | - | TRBV27
SALGNTIY | TRBJ1-3 | - | TRBV20-1
ASSLAGQEGAF | TRBJ1-1 | TRBD1 | TRBV7-8
ASSLSVGDQPQH | TRBJ1-5 | - | TRBV11-2
ASSELATSGYNEQF | TRBJ2-1 | TRBD2 | TRBV6-1
ASSDSGGPNTGELF | TRBJ2-2 | TRBD2 | TRBV2
ASSQDTSPTGELF | TRBJ2-2 | - | TRBV4-3
ASRKGGQAYEQY | TRBJ2-7 | TRBD1 | TRBV11-2
ASSELVTGSDTQY | TRBJ2-3 | - | TRBV6-1
ASSLSREETQY | TRBJ2-5 | - | TRBV7-9
ASGPEAF | TRBJ1-1 | - | TRBV27
ASSQEVGERGVAEAF | TRBJ1-1 | - | TRBV4-2
ASSESGGNSYEQY | TRBJ2-7 | - | TRBV10-2